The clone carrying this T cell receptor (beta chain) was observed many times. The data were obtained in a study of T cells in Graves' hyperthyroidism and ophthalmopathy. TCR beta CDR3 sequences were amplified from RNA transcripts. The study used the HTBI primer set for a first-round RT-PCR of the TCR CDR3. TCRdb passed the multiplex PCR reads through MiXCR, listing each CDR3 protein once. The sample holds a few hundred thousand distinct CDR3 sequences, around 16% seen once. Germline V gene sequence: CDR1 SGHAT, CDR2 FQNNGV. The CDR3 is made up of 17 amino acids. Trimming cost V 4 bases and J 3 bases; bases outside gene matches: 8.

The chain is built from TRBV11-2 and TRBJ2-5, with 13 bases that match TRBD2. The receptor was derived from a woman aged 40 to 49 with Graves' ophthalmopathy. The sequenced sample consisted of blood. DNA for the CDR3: TGTGCCAGCAGCTCGCCGGGACTAGCGGGGAGAAAAGAGACCCAGTACTTC. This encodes CASSSPGLAGRKETQYF.